The entry that follows covers one TCR beta chain sequence. No antigen is known for it. These data are taken from a study of identical twins. General study findings and limits: Potential partial confounding of zero-insertion analyses by invariant MAIT and iNKT cells was noted. Monozygotic twin pairs showed more out-of-frame TCR alpha sharing than models estimated. Conclusions came from cross-sectional statistical analysis, not from following the same donors.

The V and J ends lost 4 bases and 2 bases respectively, with 8 bases between them. Germline V gene sequence: CDR1 SNHLY, CDR2 FYNNEI. The CDR3 sequence is 13 residues long. Each cDNA held unique molecular identifiers, and template switching gave it a universal primer site. TCRdb recomputed calls from the 5' RACE reads with MiXCR, one row per CDR3 protein. This table has 1.5 million to 2 million distinct CDR3 sequences, roughly 35% appearing once. The chain uses TRBV2 and TRBJ1-2, with TRBD1 as a possible D gene (5 bases). The receptor's source is a newborn girl in good health. The sample consisted of cord blood. The DNA for the CDR3 is TGTGCCAGCAGTGTGTGGGGCAACTATGGCTACACCTTC. This gives the protein CASSVWGNYGYTF.